The clone carrying this TCR beta chain was seen only a few times. TCRdb reanalysed the RACE reads using MiXCR and keeps one entry per CDR3 protein. The sample shows about 41,000 distinct CDR3 sequences, about 4% of them seen only once. This sample stems from a study of human T cells and chemical hapten exposure. Time point of the sample: patch test 1, 2 weeks after DPC sensitization. Stated treatment: therapeutic diphenylcyclopropenone sensitization with weekly scalp DPC. It was unfractionated whole blood from which total RNA was extracted. Researchers sampled blood before each patch test went on. This TCR was sampled from a man aged 45-65 years with alopecia areata. Some clones in this sample may be carry-over from other donors' samples. The sequences come from whole blood, collected in connection with sensitization to the hapten diphenylcyclopropenone (DPC).

In DNA, the CDR3 is TGTGCCTGGAGTACCGGGACTAGCGGGATTGATGAGCAGTTCTTC. Translated: CAWSTGTSGIDEQFF. The gene calls are TRBV30 and TRBJ2-1; 13 bases match TRBD2. From germline, CDR1 is GTSNPN and CDR2 SVGIG (reference sequence). V was pared by 2 bases and J by 8 bases, with 6 bases of the junction left unmatched. The CDR3 sequence is 15 residues long.